The 30 T cell receptor beta chains presented below share a single source sample, sequenced in a study of cytomegalovirus exposure and HLA in healthy donors. PCR involved 60 Vbeta and 13 Jbeta primers. The data were produced by immunoSEQ multiplex PCR, yet TCRdb's version contains in-frame clones alone and is incomplete. The table includes around 140,000 clones, around 78% detected once. Sequencing was carried out using PBMCs. The receptors stem from a woman aged 18-35 years in good health and CMV-seropositive.

This sequence joins TRBV5-4 and TRBJ2-1; D possibly corresponds to TRBD2 (6 bases). Trimming cost V 4 bases and J 7 bases, with 18 bases left between them. The CDR3 has 15 residues. Germline V CDR1 and CDR2: SGHNT, YYREEE (reference sequence). The CDR3 bases are TGTGCCAGCAGCGCGCCCCGGGACTCAGGGAATGAGCAGTTCTTC. This gives the protein CASSAPRDSGNEQFF.

V usage is TRBV2 and J usage is TRBJ2-1, with D tentatively TRBD2 (5 bases). The CDR3 contains 14 residues. The germline V gene encodes CDR1 SNHLY and CDR2 FYNNEI. Trimming removed 4 bases from V and 13 bases from J, with 20 bases in between. Here the CDR3 DNA reads TGTGCCAGCAGTGTAAAGGACGGGGTGTTGGGCCAGTTCTTC. Amino acids: CASSVKDGVLGQFF.

The V and J genes are TRBV4-3 and TRBJ2-2; 7 nucleotides align to TRBD1. V shed 4 bases and J 4 bases; nucleotides not matched to a gene: 15. The CDR3 contains 18 residues. CDR1 is LGHNA and CDR2 is YSLEER in the germline V gene. Written as DNA, the CDR3 is TGCGCCAGCAGCCCGACCTACAGCTCCGGGACAGCCACCGGGGAGCTGTTTTTT. Translated: CASSPTYSSGTATGELFF.

The table lists this clone with a count of one. This chain links TRBV12-5 with TRBJ1-1; a possible D gene is TRBD1 (5 bases). V lost 5 bases and J lost 2, with 12 bases in between. The CDR3 covers 14 residues. Germline V gives CDR1 LGHNT, CDR2 FRNRAP. CDR3 amino acids: CASGPDRFNTEAFF. As DNA, the CDR3 is TGTGCTAGTGGTCCCGACAGATTCAACACTGAAGCTTTCTTT.

This rearrangement joins TRBV27 to TRBJ2-7, with 7 nucleotides matching TRBD1. Germline values: CDR1 MNHEY, CDR2 SMNVEV (reference sequence). Trimming at V came to 5 bases and at J to 0 bases, leaving 10 bases not matched to a gene. There are 16 residues in the CDR3. The CDR3 protein is CASSLLRDRSSYEQYF. For the CDR3, the DNA is TGTGCCAGCAGTCTCCTCCGGGACAGAAGCTCCTACGAGCAGTACTTC.

This chain links TRBV19 with TRBJ1-2; 8 bases line up with TRBD1. The CDR3 spans 20 residues. The germline V gene encodes CDR1 LNHDA and CDR2 SQIVND (reference sequence). The V gene end was trimmed by 4 bases and the J gene end by 5 bases; junction bases not matched to a gene: 24. In DNA, the CDR3 is TGTGCCAGTAGTACGGACCGACCCCCGCAGGGGGCGGAATCATATTATGGCTACACCTTC. Translated, it gives CASSTDRPPQGAESYYGYTF.

The chain recombines TRBV7-9 with TRBJ1-2, with 9 bases that match TRBD1. Per the germline V gene, CDR1 is SEHNR and CDR2 is FQNEAQ (reference sequence). V dropped 1 base and J dropped 8; count of bases not matched to a gene: 11. This CDR3 is 16 amino acids long. For the CDR3, the DNA is TGTGCCAGCAGCTTAGGTCACCGGACAGGGGACGGGGGCTACACCTTC. Protein sequence: CASSLGHRTGDGGYTF.

This chain connects TRBV2 to TRBJ2-1; D is undetermined. The CDR3 has 11 residues. Germline CDR1 is SNHLY and CDR2 is FYNNEI. V lost 10 bases and J 6 bases, leaving 10 bases between the germline ends. CDR3 in DNA: TGTGCCACCTCATGGGCCAATGAGCAGTTCTTC. As protein: CATSWANEQFF.

The CDR3 DNA reads TGCGCCAGCAGCCAGGGGGGACAGGGGGCCGGGGAGCTGTTTTTT. Its protein product is CASSQGGQGAGELFF. The chain uses TRBV4-1 and TRBJ2-2, with 11 bases identical to TRBD1. The CDR3 sequence is 15 residues long. Germline assignment: CDR1 MGHRA and CDR2 YSYEKL. Losses at the gene ends were 3 bases for V and 6 bases for J; bases not matched to a gene: 3.

This chain joins TRBV7-9 and TRBJ1-4, with unresolved D. Germline V gene lookup returns CDR1 SEHNR and CDR2 FQNEAQ (reference sequence). The CDR3 is 17 amino acids. V shed 2 bases and J shed 0 bases, with 13 bases lying between them. The CDR3 region is CASSLPGEFATNEKLFF. CDR3 DNA sequence: TGTGCCAGCAGCTTACCCGGGGAGTTTGCAACTAATGAAAAACTGTTTTTT.

The chain uses TRBV7-9 and TRBJ2-2; possibly TRBD2 for D (6 bases). The CDR3 length is 14 residues. The ends were cut back, 3 bases at V and 8 bases at J, with 13 bases in the middle. Germline lookup yields CDR1 SEHNR and CDR2 FQNEAQ (reference sequence). CDR3 region: CASSLGGLEGELFF. CDR3 sequence (DNA): TGTGCCAGCAGCTTGGGAGGCCTAGAGGGGGAGCTGTTTTTT.

This clone turned up a few times. This chain links TRBV18 with TRBJ1-1; TRBD1 agrees at 10 bases. The V gene's germline CDR1 is KGHSH and CDR2 LQKENI. The V gene end was trimmed by 4 bases and the J gene end by 1 base; junction bases not matched to a gene: 3. This CDR3 spans 15 amino acids. The CDR3 reads CASSRQGAQNTEAFF. The CDR3 DNA reads TGTGCCAGCTCACGACAGGGGGCCCAGAACACTGAAGCTTTCTTT.

The genes are TRBV5-1 and TRBJ2-3, with 9 bases identical to TRBD1. This CDR3 is 19 amino acids long. Trimming at V came to 1 base and at J to 3 bases, leaving 15 bases not matched to a gene. Germline values: CDR1 SGHRS, CDR2 YFSETQ. CDR3 amino acids: CASSLPPRPRGQGTDTQYF. DNA for the CDR3: TGCGCCAGCAGCTTGCCACCCCGTCCCAGAGGACAGGGGACAGATACGCAGTATTTT.

This clone was detected only a few times. The CDR3 DNA is TGTGCCAGCAGTGGCCGGGACAGAGATACGCAGTATTTT. Protein: CASSGRDRDTQYF. The chain recombines TRBV6-1 with TRBJ2-3; 7 bases fit TRBD1. V was clipped by 4 bases and J by 5 bases; unmatched bases: 3. The CDR3 is 13 residues long. Per the germline V gene, CDR1 is MNHNS and CDR2 is SASEGT.

The rearrangement joins TRBV19 to TRBJ2-3, with TRBD2 identical over 10 bases. The CDR3 is 15 amino acids. CDR1 and CDR2 (germline): LNHDA, SQIVND (reference sequence). V lost 4 bases to trimming and J lost 4 bases; unmatched junction nucleotides: 5. CDR3 coding DNA: TGTGCCAGTAGTAGAATACTAGCGGGGCCAGATACGCAGTATTTT. Amino acid sequence: CASSRILAGPDTQYF.

The chain couples TRBV10-3 to TRBJ2-7; TRBD2 matches 9 bases. CDR3 length: 15 residues. V was pared by 6 bases and J by 0 bases, with 6 bases of the junction left unmatched. Germline values: CDR1 ENHRY, CDR2 SYGVKD. The CDR3 protein is CAIRRAGGSSYEQYF. The DNA of the CDR3 is TGTGCCATCAGGAGGGCGGGGGGGAGCTCCTACGAGCAGTACTTC.

For the CDR3, the DNA is TGTGCCAGCAGCTCCTCCTCGGGGAGCGGTCTAGCCAAAAACATTCAGTACTTC. Amino acid sequence: CASSSSSGSGLAKNIQYF. The chain combines TRBV7-9 with TRBJ2-4; possible D gene TRBD2, 5 bases. V dropped 4 bases and J dropped 0 bases, with 19 bases sitting between them. Germline values: CDR1 SEHNR, CDR2 FQNEAQ (reference sequence). The CDR3 spans 18 residues.

The chain combines TRBV6-1 with TRBJ1-2; no definite D call. The CDR3 loop spans 12 amino acids. The V end lost 5 bases, the J end lost 7 bases, and 11 bases lay between the germline ends. The germline gives CDR1 MNHNS, CDR2 SASEGT. The CDR3 spells CASSLGESGYTF. For the CDR3, the DNA is TGTGCCAGCAGTCTGGGAGAAAGTGGCTACACCTTC.

V and J are TRBV10-2 and TRBJ1-1; 8 nucleotides align to TRBD1. J lost 4 bases, V lost 10 bases, and 5 bases had no gene match. Germline V lookup: CDR1 WSHSY, CDR2 SAAADI. There are 12 residues in the CDR3. CDR3 in amino acids: CATGQASTEAFF. For the CDR3, the DNA is TGCGCCACGGGACAGGCGAGCACTGAAGCTTTCTTT.

The chain couples TRBV28 to TRBJ1-4; D remains ambiguous. This CDR3 contains 15 residues. CDR1 and CDR2 from the germline V gene are MDHEN and SYDVKM. V lost 2 bases and J 7 bases, leaving 14 bases between the germline ends. CDR3 nucleotides: TGTGCCAGCAGTTTACGCGCGGGTCTTAGTGAAAAACTGTTTTTT. It is translated as CASSLRAGLSEKLFF.

The gene calls are TRBV27 and TRBJ1-2; TRBD1 aligns across 8 bases. The V gene's germline CDR1 is MNHEY and CDR2 SMNVEV (reference sequence). CDR3 length equals 14 residues. The J segment lost 5 bases and the V segment lost 6 bases, leaving 8 bases of the junction unmatched. CDR3 DNA sequence: TGTGCCAGCAGACGAAACCGGGACAGGTATGGCTACACCTTC. This sequence encodes CASRRNRDRYGYTF.

The chain carries TRBV10-2 and TRBJ2-7; 8 positions match TRBD1. Germline values: CDR1 WSHSY, CDR2 SAAADI. J was trimmed by 2 bases and V by 7 bases; bases with no gene match: 4. The CDR3 contains 13 residues. In DNA, the CDR3 is TGCGCCAGCACCCCGGACAGGGCCTACGAGCAGTACTTC. It yields the protein CASTPDRAYEQYF.

The chain couples TRBV5-4 to TRBJ1-1, with D perhaps TRBD1 (5 bases). CDR3 length equals 16 residues. CDR1 and CDR2 from the germline V gene are SGHNT and YYREEE (reference sequence). V shed 4 bases and J shed 1 base, with 17 bases lying between them. The CDR3 protein is CASSQMGGVKNTEAFF. The CDR3 bases are TGTGCCAGCAGCCAGATGGGGGGGGTTAAGAACACTGAAGCTTTCTTT.

The gene calls are TRBV6-5 and TRBJ1-3; maybe TRBD1 (5 bases). Germline-derived CDR1 and CDR2 are MNHEY and SVGAGI. Trimming stripped 3 bases from V and 5 bases from J, with 14 bases between. The CDR3 length is 15 residues. Here the CDR3 DNA reads TGTGCCAGCAGTTATCGGGGGGACTCCCGAAACACCATATATTTT. This translates into CASSYRGDSRNTIYF.

The chain has TRBV2 and TRBJ1-3; D unresolved. The ends were cut back, 3 bases at V and 2 bases at J, with 14 bases in the middle. Germline V lookup: CDR1 SNHLY, CDR2 FYNNEI. The CDR3 contains 16 residues. For the CDR3, the DNA is TGTGCCAGCAGTGAGATCCGCCAGGCCACTGGAAACACCATATATTTT. This translates into CASSEIRQATGNTIYF.

The chain employs TRBV7-9 and TRBJ2-1; 9 bases fit TRBD1. Germline V gene lookup returns CDR1 SEHNR and CDR2 FQNEAQ (reference sequence). V gave up 5 bases and J gave up 2 bases; unmatched junction bases: 4. The CDR3 has 15 residues. CDR3 sequence reads: CASSGGTGTYNEQFF. CDR3 in DNA: TGTGCCAGCAGCGGGGGGACAGGGACCTACAATGAGCAGTTCTTC.

This chain uses TRBV6-1 with TRBJ2-2; 16 nucleotides match TRBD2. J was trimmed by 4 bases and V by 11 bases; bases with no gene match: 1. Looked up from germline, CDR1 is MNHNS and CDR2 is SASEGT. This CDR3 spans 14 amino acids. For the CDR3, the DNA is TGTGCCGGGACTAGCGGGGGGGCCACCGGGGAGCTGTTTTTT. It encodes CAGTSGGATGELFF.

The V gene is TRBV6-1, the J gene TRBJ2-1; TRBD1 matches at 7 bases. The CDR3 spans 15 residues. V was clipped by 5 bases and J by 5 bases; unmatched bases: 9. Germline CDR1 reads MNHNS; CDR2 reads SASEGT. This chain's CDR3 is CASSLDRLGNNEQFF. DNA for the CDR3: TGTGCCAGCAGTTTGGACAGGCTTGGTAACAATGAGCAGTTCTTC.

This clone was seen just once. CDR3 DNA sequence: TGTGCCAGCAGTTTATCGGGACAGGGGGCCCACGAGCAGTACTTC. It specifies CASSLSGQGAHEQYF. The chain uses TRBV28 and TRBJ2-7; 12 nucleotides agree with TRBD1. CDR3 length: 15 amino acids. The germline gives CDR1 MDHEN, CDR2 SYDVKM. V lost 1 base and J lost 5; bases outside the gene matches: 3.

This chain uses TRBV27 with TRBJ2-7, with TRBD1 identical over 9 bases. V shed 4 bases, J shed 5 bases, and the junction held 15 bases outside the gene matches. The CDR3 spans 17 residues. From germline, CDR1 is MNHEY and CDR2 SMNVEV (reference sequence). The CDR3 here is CASSSANPGQGDHEQYF. The CDR3 nucleotides read TGTGCCAGCAGTTCCGCGAATCCGGGACAGGGAGACCACGAGCAGTACTTC.